These 30 T cell receptor beta chains originate from one sample sequenced in a study of cytomegalovirus exposure and HLA in healthy donors. Use of 60 Vbeta and 13 Jbeta primers characterized the PCR. The method was immunoSEQ multiplex PCR; TCRdb's version includes in-frame clones alone and lacks a portion of them. Of roughly 190,000 clones listed, roughly 73% were seen once; the top ten hold 1.5% to 2%. Material: PBMCs. The receptors originated from a woman under 40 in good health and CMV-seronegative.

This clone came up a few times. The chain links TRBV7-9 to TRBJ2-5, with D unresolved. The CDR3 length is 14 residues. V was pared by 6 bases and J by 0 bases, with 11 bases between. Germline V gene lookup returns CDR1 SEHNR and CDR2 FQNEAQ (reference sequence). The CDR3 reads CASRGRPNQETQYF. CDR3 in DNA: TGTGCCAGCAGGGGCAGGCCGAACCAAGAGACCCAGTACTTC.

This clone was picked up a small number of times. The J gene is TRBJ1-4, the V gene TRBV5-1; D perhaps matches TRBD1 (5 bases). Trimming shortened V by 0 bases and J by 8 bases, and 14 bases separated the two germline ends. CDR3 length equals 15 residues. Germline assignment: CDR1 SGHRS and CDR2 YFSETQ. The CDR3, as DNA: TGCGCCAGCAGCTTGGAGCAGGGTAGATGGGAAAAACTGTTTTTT. It yields the protein CASSLEQGRWEKLFF.

This chain uses TRBV7-3 with TRBJ2-3, with 9 bases fitting TRBD2. Trimming took 5 bases from V and 0 from J; bases not matched to a gene: 6. Germline values: CDR1 SGHTA, CDR2 FQGTGA. The CDR3 is 16 residues long. CDR3 loop: CASSPSTSGSTDTQYF. DNA of the CDR3: TGTGCCAGCAGCCCCTCGACTAGCGGTAGCACAGATACGCAGTATTTT.

This chain uses TRBV9 with TRBJ2-3; D is uncertain. With 2 bases removed from V and 5 bases from J, the gap between germline ends came to 9 bases. The CDR3 totals 13 residues. Germline loops: CDR1 SGDLS, CDR2 YYNGEE. CDR3 sequence: CASSVSSLDTQYF. The DNA of the CDR3 is TGTGCCAGCAGCGTGAGTAGTTTAGATACGCAGTATTTT.

The rearrangement uses TRBV11-2 and TRBJ2-7; tentatively, D is TRBD2 (5 bases). Per germline, CDR1 SGHAT and CDR2 FQNNGV. With 8 bases removed from V and 0 bases from J, the gap between germline ends came to 14 bases. CDR3 size: 14 residues. The CDR3 spells CASQAGQLSYEQYF. The CDR3 DNA reads as TGTGCCAGCCAGGCGGGCCAACTCTCCTACGAGCAGTACTTC.

The rearrangement links TRBV7-3 to TRBJ2-1; maybe TRBD1 (7 bases). Germline-derived CDR1 and CDR2 are SGHTA and FQGTGA. The CDR3 sequence is 15 residues long. Trimming took off 2 bases at V and 10 bases at J, with 18 bases between the two ends. The CDR3 protein is CASSLARGASIEQFF. The CDR3 DNA follows: TGTGCCAGCAGCTTAGCCAGGGGGGCAAGTATCGAGCAGTTCTTC.

The genes are TRBV5-1 and TRBJ2-7; TRBD2 agrees at 11 bases. This CDR3 is built from 20 residues. V lost 4 bases to trimming and J lost 3 bases; unmatched junction nucleotides: 21. Germline V gene sequence: CDR1 SGHRS, CDR2 YFSETQ. The CDR3 reads CASSLGARQGGTSGGYEQYF. The CDR3 DNA is TGCGCCAGCAGCCTCGGGGCGCGACAGGGAGGAACTAGCGGGGGCTACGAGCAGTACTTC.

J is TRBJ2-1 and V is TRBV19, with TRBD2 matching over 8 bases. The germline gives CDR1 LNHDA, CDR2 SQIVND (reference sequence). The CDR3 has 17 amino acids. The ends lost 3 bases at V and 6 bases at J; junction bases unmatched: 13. The DNA for the CDR3 is TGTGCCAGTAGTATGGAACAAACTAGGACTAGCCGCAATGAGCAGTTCTTC. It specifies CASSMEQTRTSRNEQFF.

The chain recombines TRBV4-1 with TRBJ2-7; 9 bases line up with TRBD1. Germline V gives CDR1 MGHRA, CDR2 YSYEKL. Trimming cost V 0 bases and J 1 base; bases outside gene matches: 4. The CDR3 runs to 16 residues. CDR3 sequence reads: CASSQDGTGLSYEQYF. CDR3 coding DNA: TGCGCCAGCAGCCAAGATGGGACAGGGCTATCCTACGAGCAGTACTTC.

Notes on this clone: Sequence at one end of the junction differs from germline and may be a read error. The same CDR3 is also encoded by other DNA sequences in this sample. The J gene is TRBJ1-1, the V gene TRBV10-2; perhaps TRBD1 as D (5 bases). CDR1 and CDR2 from the germline V gene are WSHSY and SAAADI. CDR3 length equals 15 residues. This CDR3 reads CASSEWGRLNTEAFF. CDR3 coding DNA: TGCGCCAGCAGTGAGTGGGGCAGGTTGAACACTGAAGCTTTCTTC.

The table lists this clone with a few counts. The same CDR3 also results from other DNA sequences found in this sample. This chain links TRBV7-2 with TRBJ2-2; D might be TRBD1 (8 bases). The CDR3 runs 15 residues. Trimming cost V 5 bases and J 5 bases, with 15 bases left between them. Germline values: CDR1 SGHTA, CDR2 FQGNSA. CDR3 loop: CASSPGQGGTGELFF. The CDR3 region has the DNA TGTGCCAGCAGCCCTGGACAGGGAGGGACCGGGGAGCTGTTTTTT. Supplemented by reference TRBV7-2 and TRBJ2-2, the full variable domain reads GAGVSQSPSNKVTEKGKDVELRCDPISGHTALYWYRQSLGQGLEFLIYFQGNSAPDKSGLPSDRFSAERTGGSVSTLTIQRTQQEDSAVYLCASSPGQGGTGELFFGEGSRLTVL.

The chain joins TRBV7-9 to TRBJ1-2, with TRBD1 matching over 10 bases. Per the germline V gene, CDR1 is SEHNR and CDR2 is FQNEAQ (reference sequence). The V and J ends lost 5 bases and 4 bases, in that order; junction bases with no gene match: 10. The CDR3 covers 16 residues. This chain's CDR3 is CASSPWGGQGGYGYTF. The CDR3, as DNA: TGTGCCAGCAGCCCATGGGGTGGACAGGGGGGCTATGGCTACACCTTC.

The chain joins TRBV30 to TRBJ1-2, with D hard to call. The CDR3 length is 14 residues. CDR1 is GTSNPN and CDR2 is SVGIG in the germline V gene (reference sequence). Trimming removed 1 base from V and 2 bases from J, with 11 bases in between. The CDR3 reads CAWSGVGRNYGYTF. For the CDR3, the DNA is TGTGCCTGGAGTGGAGTGGGCAGGAACTATGGCTACACCTTC.

This clone was seen only a few times. The V and J genes are TRBV6-5 and TRBJ1-1; D gene uncertain. CDR1 and CDR2 (germline): MNHEY, SVGAGI. Trimming shortened V by 0 bases and J by 2 bases, and 10 bases separated the two germline ends. CDR3 size: 15 residues. The CDR3 here is CASSYSGGLNTEAFF. The CDR3 region has the DNA TGTGCCAGCAGTTACTCGGGCGGACTCAACACTGAAGCTTTCTTT.

The rearrangement links TRBV5-1 to TRBJ1-1, with 9 nucleotides matching TRBD1. CDR1 and CDR2 (germline): SGHRS, YFSETQ. This CDR3 has 15 residues. J was trimmed by 11 bases and V by 4 bases; bases with no gene match: 15. For the CDR3, the DNA is TGCGCCAGCAGCGAAGGGACAGGGAGTTCTTGTGCGGCTTTCTTT. The encoded protein is CASSEGTGSSCAAFF.

The CDR3 sequence is CASSHGLAGGPGYNEQFF. The CDR3 DNA sequence: TGTGCCAGCAGCCATGGACTAGCGGGAGGGCCGGGGTACAATGAGCAGTTCTTC. The chain links TRBV7-6 to TRBJ2-1; 15 nucleotides agree with TRBD2. The CDR3 is made up of 18 amino acids. The germline gives CDR1 SGHVS, CDR2 FNYEAQ. V lost 5 bases and J lost 4; bases outside the gene matches: 9.

This clone turned up a few times. V usage is TRBV27 and J usage is TRBJ2-5; a weak D match, TRBD2 (5 bases). This CDR3 has 13 residues. Germline assignment: CDR1 MNHEY and CDR2 SMNVEV (reference sequence). Trimming took 6 bases from V and 5 from J, leaving 13 bases between them. CDR3 residues: CASSGAAGETQYF. As DNA, the CDR3 is TGTGCCAGCAGCGGAGCGGCGGGCGAGACCCAGTACTTC.

This chain connects TRBV10-3 to TRBJ2-1; maybe TRBD1 (6 bases). V dropped 2 bases and J dropped 0 bases, with 11 bases sitting between them. CDR1 and CDR2 (germline): ENHRY, SYGVKD. This CDR3 contains 16 residues. This chain's CDR3 is CAISENRDISYNEQFF. In nucleotides, the CDR3 is TGTGCCATCAGTGAGAACCGGGACATCTCCTACAATGAGCAGTTCTTC.

The chain has TRBV9 and TRBJ1-1; 12 nucleotides agree with TRBD1. The germline V gene encodes CDR1 SGDLS and CDR2 YYNGEE. The CDR3 runs 17 residues. V was clipped by 0 bases and J by 1 base; unmatched bases: 4. This chain's CDR3 is CASSVAGQGAWNTEAFF. CDR3 nucleotide sequence: TGTGCCAGCAGCGTAGCGGGACAGGGGGCTTGGAACACTGAAGCTTTCTTT.

The chain links TRBV13 to TRBJ2-1; possibly TRBD1 for D (5 bases). V lost 5 bases and J lost 2, with 10 bases in between. CDR3 length: 14 residues. Per germline, CDR1 PRHDT and CDR2 FYEKMQ (reference sequence). CDR3: CASSPQVAYNEQFF. CDR3 DNA: TGTGCCAGCAGCCCACAGGTCGCCTACAATGAGCAGTTCTTC.

The sample holds a few counts of this clone. DNA for the CDR3: TGTGCCAGCTCGTCCGGGACAGGGGGCTCCGGGGAGCTGTTTTTT. This translates into CASSSGTGGSGELFF. The chain uses TRBV18 and TRBJ2-2, with 12 nucleotides matching TRBD1. V shed 6 bases, J shed 6 bases, and the junction held 5 bases outside the gene matches. CDR1 and CDR2 (germline): KGHSH, LQKENI. This CDR3 region has 15 residues.

This clone was seen a single time. The chain employs TRBV2 and TRBJ2-7, with 7 bases aligning to TRBD2. Germline loops: CDR1 SNHLY, CDR2 FYNNEI. J was trimmed by 5 bases and V by 8 bases; bases with no gene match: 6. The CDR3 sequence is 12 residues long. The CDR3 is CASGGGSHEQYF. CDR3 nucleotide sequence: TGTGCCAGCGGGGGGGGGAGCCACGAGCAGTACTTC.

J is TRBJ1-1 and V is TRBV7-2; no definite D call. CDR3 length: 15 residues. Germline values: CDR1 SGHTA, CDR2 FQGNSA. Trimming removed 5 bases from V and 0 bases from J, with 13 bases in between. This chain's CDR3 is CASSVGGRLNTEAFF. The DNA for the CDR3 is TGTGCCAGCAGCGTCGGAGGCAGACTGAACACTGAAGCTTTCTTT. Full variable domain (rest looked up from reference TRBV7-2 and TRBJ1-1): GAGVSQSPSNKVTEKGKDVELRCDPISGHTALYWYRQSLGQGLEFLIYFQGNSAPDKSGLPSDRFSAERTGGSVSTLTIQRTQQEDSAVYLCASSVGGRLNTEAFFGQGTRLTVV.

The CDR3 protein is CASSLASDKWPQHF. DNA of the CDR3: TGTGCCAGCAGCTTAGCTTCCGACAAGTGGCCCCAGCATTTT. The V and J genes are TRBV7-6 and TRBJ1-5; unclear D gene. The CDR3 is 14 residues long. With 0 bases removed from V and 9 bases from J, the gap between germline ends came to 12 bases. The germline CDR1 and CDR2 sequences are SGHVS and FNYEAQ.

This clone has just a few counts. V and J are TRBV6-1 and TRBJ2-1, with TRBD1 matching over 7 bases. Trimming took 7 bases from V and 7 from J; bases not matched to a gene: 13. Germline V gene lookup returns CDR1 MNHNS and CDR2 SASEGT. The CDR3 runs 15 residues. CDR3 region: CASNALGTVGNEQFF. The CDR3 nucleotides read TGTGCCAGCAATGCTTTGGGGACAGTGGGGAATGAGCAGTTCTTC.

This chain links TRBV5-1 with TRBJ2-2; D possibly corresponds to TRBD2 (5 bases). Germline V gene lookup returns CDR1 SGHRS and CDR2 YFSETQ. The CDR3 runs 17 residues. The V and J ends lost 0 bases and 0 bases respectively, with 12 bases between them. The CDR3, as DNA: TGCGCCAGCAGCTTGGCCGGGCTGGACTCGAACACCGGGGAGCTGTTTTTT. This translates into CASSLAGLDSNTGELFF.

The J gene is TRBJ1-5, the V gene TRBV6-5; 11 bases are shared with TRBD1. Unmatched junction bases numbered 4, after V lost 5 bases and J lost 7 bases. The germline gives CDR1 MNHEY, CDR2 SVGAGI. This CDR3 has 14 residues. CDR3 sequence: CASSGGQGGQPQHF. For the CDR3, the DNA is TGTGCCAGCAGTGGGGGACAGGGGGGACAGCCCCAGCATTTT.

The chain couples TRBV25-1 to TRBJ1-2; TRBD1 aligns across 8 bases. The ends lost 4 bases at V and 5 bases at J; junction bases unmatched: 9. The CDR3 length is 15 residues. Looked up from germline, CDR1 is MGHDK and CDR2 is SYGVNS. This chain's CDR3 is CASSGGQGRIYGYTF. CDR3 coding DNA: TGTGCCAGCAGTGGTGGACAGGGAAGGATTTATGGCTACACCTTC.

The chain links TRBV9 to TRBJ2-2; no firm D call. V gave up 5 bases and J gave up 4 bases, with 9 bases separating them. Germline V gives CDR1 SGDLS, CDR2 YYNGEE. CDR3 length: 13 amino acids. In DNA, the CDR3 is TGTGCCAGCAGGGCATCCTTCACCGGGGAGCTGTTTTTT. This sequence encodes CASRASFTGELFF.

V is TRBV6-5 and J is TRBJ1-2; 8 bases line up with TRBD1. Germline V gives CDR1 MNHEY, CDR2 SVGAGI. V shed 10 bases, J shed 5 bases, and the junction held 12 bases outside the gene matches. The CDR3 length is 14 residues. The CDR3: CATSPGTGQYGYTF. In DNA, the CDR3 is TGTGCCACCTCGCCTGGGACAGGTCAATATGGCTACACCTTC.